This T cell receptor beta chain was observed in a study of radiotherapy plus CTLA-4 blockade in lung cancer. Study at large: Objective responses were seen in under 20% of patients, disease control in less than 40%.

Lung cancer patients with chemo-refractory metastatic non-small-cell disease were given focal radiation plus CTLA-4 blockade with ipilimumab. Here immunoSEQ multiplex PCR was the method, and the copy in TCRdb shows in-frame clones only, minus some. The profile shows 39,000 or so clones, 60% to 75% of them singletons. CDR1 is MNHEY and CDR2 is SMNVEV in the germline V gene (reference sequence). The CDR3 runs 12 residues. V was clipped by 5 bases and J by 8 bases, with 10 bases between them. The chain couples TRBV27 to TRBJ2-1, with D hard to call. The receptor comes from a human donor with non-small cell lung cancer who had stable disease on radiotherapy plus ipilimumab. The sample consisted of peripheral blood, taken from a patient treated with radiotherapy plus ipilimumab. The CDR3 bases are TGTGCCAGCAGTCCCCGTGGATATGAGCAGTTCTTC. Encoded protein: CASSPRGYEQFF.